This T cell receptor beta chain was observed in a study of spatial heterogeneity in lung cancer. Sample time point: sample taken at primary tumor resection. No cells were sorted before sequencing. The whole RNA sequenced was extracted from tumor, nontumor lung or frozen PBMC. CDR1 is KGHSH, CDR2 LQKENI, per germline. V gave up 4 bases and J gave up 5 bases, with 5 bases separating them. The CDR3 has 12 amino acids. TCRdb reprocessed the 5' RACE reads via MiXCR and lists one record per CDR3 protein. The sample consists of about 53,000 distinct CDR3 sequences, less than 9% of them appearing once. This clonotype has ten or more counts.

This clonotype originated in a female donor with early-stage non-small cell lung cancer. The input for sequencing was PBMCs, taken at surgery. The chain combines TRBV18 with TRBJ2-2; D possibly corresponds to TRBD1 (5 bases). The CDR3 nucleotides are TGTGCCAGCTCACAGGGGACCGGGGAGCTGTTTTTT. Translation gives CASSQGTGELFF.